The sequence of this T cell receptor (beta chain) was determined in a study of T-cell reconstitution after alpha-beta-depleted transplantation in children. Study conclusions and caveats: Several hundred expanded graft clones reportedly were the source of alpha-beta T cells about two months after transplant. Surviving recipient T cells and intrathymic progenitors accounted for some patients' high TCRbeta diversity at day 60. T-cell numbers and diversity, one year after transplant, stemmed largely from T cells that were newly produced.

The TCRbeta library was prepared with unique molecular identifiers. TCRdb recomputed calls from the PCR reads with MiXCR, one row per CDR3 protein. The sample includes 800,000 to 1,000,000 distinct CDR3 sequences, less than 30% seen only once; the top ten take approximately 30%. Of note for this clonotype: Its matching antigen is unknown.

V lost 2 bases to trimming and J lost 2 bases; unmatched junction nucleotides: 6. The CDR3 consists of 16 residues. The TCR originated in a boy in the first two years of life who had a stem cell transplant for SCID, so the T cells may come from the graft donor. J is TRBJ2-1 and V is TRBV12-3 or TRBV12-4; 7 bases are shared with TRBD2. The input for sequencing was PBMCs, mostly from graft donor cells, taken 360 days after TCRalphabeta/CD19-depleted stem cell transplant. This chain's CDR3 is CASSLTAGATYNEQFF. CDR3 bases: TGTGCCAGCAGTTTAACGGCGGGAGCGACCTACAATGAGCAGTTCTTC.